The clone carrying this T cell receptor beta chain was counted ten times or more. The data were taken from a study of metastatic and nonmetastatic thyroid tumors. Until they underwent thyroid surgery, no patient had received any treatment. CDR3 size: 17 residues. CDR1 and CDR2 from the germline V gene are DFQATT and SNEGSKA (reference sequence). With 6 bases clipped from V and 6 bases from J, the junction kept 18 bases outside the gene matches. Original data processing: The study took CDR3 differences across clinicopathological groups and made a distant-metastasis classifier for papillary thyroid cancer from them. MiXCR reprocessed the PCR reads for TCRdb. The V and J calls follow TCRdb's processing rather than the paper's. Counted here are approximately 65,000 clones, about 3.8% occurring once; the ten biggest clones make up about a fifth.

The chain employs TRBV20-1 and TRBJ2-3, with 10 bases fitting TRBD1. This receptor was identified in a female donor with papillary thyroid cancer or a benign thyroid nodule (not recorded which). Some clones in this sample may be carry-over from other donors' samples. The source material was blood. CDR3 DNA: TGCAGTGCCAACCCACCACTGGGACAGGGGTTGACGGATACGCAGTATTTT. It specifies CSANPPLGQGLTDTQYF.